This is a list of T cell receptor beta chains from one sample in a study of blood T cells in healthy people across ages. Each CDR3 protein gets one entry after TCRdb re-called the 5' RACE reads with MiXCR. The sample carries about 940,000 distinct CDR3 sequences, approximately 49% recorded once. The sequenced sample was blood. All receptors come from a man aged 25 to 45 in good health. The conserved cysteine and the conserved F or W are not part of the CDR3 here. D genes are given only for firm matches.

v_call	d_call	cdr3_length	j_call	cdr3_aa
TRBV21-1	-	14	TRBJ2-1	ASSPTPGTGDNEQF
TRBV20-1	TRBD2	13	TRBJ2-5	SARVGTSGREMQY
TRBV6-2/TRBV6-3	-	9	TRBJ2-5	ASSLKETRY
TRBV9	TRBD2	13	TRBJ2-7	ASSEGLSSAYEQY
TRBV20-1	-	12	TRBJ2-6	SAPSESGANVLT
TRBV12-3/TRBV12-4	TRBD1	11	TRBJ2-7	ASGGQVKYEQY
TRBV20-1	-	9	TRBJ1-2	SSRQNYGYT
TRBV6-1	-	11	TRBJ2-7	ASSRDGLYEQY
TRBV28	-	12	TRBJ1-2	ASRSDTSNYGYT
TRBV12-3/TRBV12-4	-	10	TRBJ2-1	ASSWGRSEQF
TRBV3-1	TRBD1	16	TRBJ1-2	ASSQEGQGAWANYGYT
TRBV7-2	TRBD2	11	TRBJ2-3	ASSPRRTSSSY
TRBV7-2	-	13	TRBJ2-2	ASSPRGDFTGELF
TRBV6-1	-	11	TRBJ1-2	ASRLTVPYGYT
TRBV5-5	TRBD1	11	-	ASSVPDRDEQY
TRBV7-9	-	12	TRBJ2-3	ASDPGPLTDTQY
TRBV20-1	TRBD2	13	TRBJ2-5	SLVPGTSGEETQY